A selection of T cell receptor beta chains follows, all from one sample in a study of T-cell memory formation after mild COVID-19. TCRdb ran MiXCR on the 5' RACE reads and lists one entry per CDR3 protein. The sample has hundreds of thousands of distinct CDR3 sequences; roughly 25% are singletons. The sequenced material came from PBMCs or a T cell subset sorted from them (not recorded which). The receptors here all came from an adult woman who had mild COVID-19 (a few samples of this study predate the infection). Cell type and time point are not known. CDR3s leave out the opening cysteine and the closing phenylalanine or tryptophan.

v_gene,CDR3aa
TRBV27,ASSFGGGPHEQY
TRBV12-3/TRBV12-4,ASSFRPLTGTVGGYT
TRBV20-1,SVGQYNQPQH
TRBV7-9,ASSLGRGRETGELF
TRBV4-1,ASSPSGQLYNEQF
TRBV11-2,ASSSQGSGEKLF
TRBV6-5,ASSRTGGPGELF
TRBV5-1,ASSQNWDEQF
TRBV2,ASCGGLTSYSNQPQH
TRBV6-2/TRBV6-3,ASRNDRATNEKLF
TRBV6-1,ASSEALGDTQY
TRBV7-9,ASSLPPNPTSGSGYEQF